This TCR beta chain was sequenced in a study of CD8 T cells in Susac syndrome. The RNA input was 0.5 to 1 ug, and it was reverse transcribed with random hexamers. TCR beta CDR3 was amplified by immunoSEQ covering 54 Vbeta and 13 Jbeta. One entry per CDR3 protein results from TCRdb running MiXCR on the immunoSEQ multiplex PCR reads. The sample shows around 130,000 distinct CDR3 sequences, 75% to 90% of them seen only once. Trimming pared 0 bases from V and 5 bases from J, leaving 13 bases between. Germline V lookup: CDR1 DFQATT, CDR2 SNEGSKA (reference sequence). This CDR3 has 15 residues. J is TRBJ2-2 and V is TRBV20-1; D unclear. This receptor was taken from a human donor with multiple sclerosis. The sequenced sample consisted of CD8+ T cells from PBMCs. This CDR3 is CSARDLGGDTGELFF. DNA for the CDR3: TGCAGTGCTAGAGATCTGGGTGGGGATACCGGGGAGCTGTTTTTT.